This T cell receptor beta chain was retrieved from a study of shared clonotypes between healthy human individuals. As for this clone: The antigen is undetermined.

Genomic DNA of every subset was divided equally among multiple immunoSEQ plates. TCRdb keeps only in-frame clones here, not all; method: immunoSEQ multiplex PCR. Here the sample spans around 580,000 clones, 95% to 98% being singletons. V was shortened by 5 bases and J by 0 bases, with 8 bases between the two germline ends. CDR1 is SEHNR, CDR2 FQNEAQ, per germline (reference sequence). The CDR3 is 14 residues long. CD45RO-negative, CCR7-positively selected cells formed the naive CD8 fraction, excluding terminally differentiated effector memory CD45RA+ cells. Study conclusions and caveats: Among donors, sharing of clonotypes was expected to be affected by sequencing depth. The generation probabilities recorded for non-shared clonotypes fell below those of clonotypes shared by all four donors. Some naive CD4 clonotypes, roughly 5%, turned up in common across a few donors.

This receptor was taken from a man in his thirties or forties in good health. This chain links TRBV7-9 with TRBJ2-4; D unresolved. The sequenced sample was naive CD8+ T cells sorted from blood. In nucleotides, the CDR3 is TGTGCCAGCAGCGGCAGACTAGCCAAAAACATTCAGTACTTC. This translates into CASSGRLAKNIQYF.